The rows below give T cell receptor beta chains drawn from one sample of a study of T cells in Graves' hyperthyroidism and ophthalmopathy. TCRdb itself ran the multiplex PCR reads through MiXCR, one entry per CDR3 protein. The data show 350,000 to 450,000 distinct CDR3 sequences, more than 12% seen once. Source material: blood. The receptors shown here come from a man in his fifties with Graves' ophthalmopathy. Each CDR3 is given with its conserved first and last residue. D genes are given only for firm matches. Clone size is shown for a subset of rows, as once, few, many or a class of expanded clone.

v_gene: TRBV24-1
d_gene: -
j_gene: TRBJ1-1
abundance: -
CDR3nt: TGTGCCACCAGTGAGGAAGGTGAAGCTTTCTTT
CDR3aa: CATSEEGEAFF

v_gene: TRBV7-2
d_gene: -
j_gene: TRBJ2-2
abundance: -
CDR3nt: TGTGCCAGCAGCTTAGCGTCAGACCTCACCGGGGAGCTGTTTTTT
CDR3aa: CASSLASDLTGELFF

v_gene: TRBV20-1
d_gene: TRBD1
j_gene: TRBJ1-3
abundance: few
CDR3nt: TGCAGTGCTGAAACAGGGGGCAAAGAAGGTTGGGGAAACACCATATATTTT
CDR3aa: CSAETGGKEGWGNTIYF

v_gene: TRBV5-8
d_gene: TRBD2
j_gene: TRBJ2-5
abundance: -
CDR3nt: TGTGCCACCCAAAAGGGGATGACTAGCGGGATTGAGACCCAGTACTTC
CDR3aa: CATQKGMTSGIETQYF

v_gene: TRBV4-1
d_gene: -
j_gene: TRBJ2-5
abundance: -
CDR3nt: TGCGCCAGCAGACAGGGTGGGTTTGGGGGCGAGACCCAGTACTTC
CDR3aa: CASRQGGFGGETQYF

v_gene: TRBV20-1
d_gene: -
j_gene: TRBJ2-2
abundance: -
CDR3nt: TGCAGTGCTAGAGCAGGGACGACCGGGGAGCTGTTTTTT
CDR3aa: CSARAGTTGELFF

v_gene: TRBV19
d_gene: TRBD2
j_gene: TRBJ2-1
abundance: many
CDR3nt: TGTGCCAGTAGCCAAAACGCAGGACTAGCGGCATACAATGAGCAGTTCTTC
CDR3aa: CASSQNAGLAAYNEQFF

v_gene: TRBV2
d_gene: TRBD1
j_gene: TRBJ2-3
abundance: many
CDR3nt: TGTGCCAGCAGTGTTCAGGGGGCTTTGACAGATACGCAGTATTTT
CDR3aa: CASSVQGALTDTQYF

v_gene: TRBV27
d_gene: TRBD2
j_gene: TRBJ2-5
abundance: many
CDR3nt: TGTGCCACCCAGACTAGCGGAGAGACCCAGTACTTC
CDR3aa: CATQTSGETQYF

v_gene: TRBV28
d_gene: -
j_gene: TRBJ1-5
abundance: -
CDR3nt: TGTGCCAGCAGCACCAACAGGGTTTGGACAGATACGCAGCATTTT
CDR3aa: CASSTNRVWTDTQHF

v_gene: TRBV5-1
d_gene: -
j_gene: TRBJ1-2
abundance: -
CDR3nt: TGCGCCAGCAGCTCCGGGGGAAGTAACTATGGCTACACCTTC
CDR3aa: CASSSGGSNYGYTF

v_gene: TRBV6-1
d_gene: -
j_gene: TRBJ1-1
abundance: -
CDR3nt: TGTGCCAGCAGAGCCGGGACGGGCGACACTGAAGCTTTCTTT
CDR3aa: CASRAGTGDTEAFF

v_gene: TRBV6-2/TRBV6-3
d_gene: TRBD2
j_gene: TRBJ2-1
abundance: many
CDR3nt: TGTGCCAGCAGTTACTTTCCCGGGACTAAGCGGCGGAATGAGCAGTTCTTC
CDR3aa: CASSYFPGTKRRNEQFF

v_gene: TRBV19
d_gene: TRBD1
j_gene: TRBJ2-7
abundance: -
CDR3nt: TGTGCCAGTAGCCGCTCCCGGGACAGGGGGAGCGAGCAGTACTTC
CDR3aa: CASSRSRDRGSEQYF

v_gene: TRBV30
d_gene: -
j_gene: TRBJ2-7
abundance: many
CDR3nt: TGTGCCTGGACCCCCGGGCTCTCCTACGAGCAGTACTTC
CDR3aa: CAWTPGLSYEQYF

v_gene: TRBV7-8
d_gene: TRBD2
j_gene: TRBJ2-2
abundance: few
CDR3nt: TGTGCCAGCAGCTTAGGTCCTAGCGGGCCGAACACCGGGGAGCTGTTTTTT
CDR3aa: CASSLGPSGPNTGELFF

v_gene: TRBV20-1
d_gene: TRBD2
j_gene: TRBJ2-7
abundance: many
CDR3nt: TGCAGTGCCGAACCAAGACTAGCGGGAGGGCCAAACGAGCAGTACTTC
CDR3aa: CSAEPRLAGGPNEQYF

v_gene: TRBV28
d_gene: TRBD1
j_gene: TRBJ1-1
abundance: many
CDR3nt: TGTGCCAGCAGTCCGACAGGGGGGGTAACTGAAGCTTTCTTT
CDR3aa: CASSPTGGVTEAFF

v_gene: TRBV29-1
d_gene: TRBD2
j_gene: TRBJ2-1
abundance: -
CDR3nt: TGCAGCGGAGGGGAGGGTGAGCAGTTCTTC
CDR3aa: CSGGEGEQFF

v_gene: TRBV20-1
d_gene: -
j_gene: TRBJ2-3
abundance: many
CDR3nt: TGCAGTGCTCAACAGGGTTCTTGGACAGATACGCAGTATTTT
CDR3aa: CSAQQGSWTDTQYF

v_gene: TRBV6-1
d_gene: -
j_gene: TRBJ1-2
abundance: few
CDR3nt: TGTGCCAGCAGTGAAGGGGGCAGGGAGGGCGGCTACACCTTC
CDR3aa: CASSEGGREGGYTF

v_gene: TRBV2
d_gene: TRBD1
j_gene: TRBJ2-2
abundance: few
CDR3nt: TGTGCCAGCAAGCCGGGACAGGCTAACACCGGGGAGCTGTTTTTT
CDR3aa: CASKPGQANTGELFF